Presented here are 10 T cell receptor beta chains from one specimen sequenced in a study of blood T cell repertoires in COVID-19. Some clones are missing from TCRdb's copy, which holds only in-frame ones; the method was immunoSEQ multiplex PCR. The profile shows 240,000 or so clones, around 80% of them singletons. Sequenced input: peripheral blood. The source of these receptors is a woman between 18 and 29 years old with acute or convalescent COVID-19.

The rearrangement links TRBV10-3 to TRBJ1-2; possibly TRBD1 for D (6 bases). V lost 8 bases, J lost 4 bases, and 8 bases lay in between. The CDR3 is made up of 11 amino acids. Germline V gene sequence: CDR1 ENHRY, CDR2 SYGVKD. The CDR3 region is CAISDSYGYTF. CDR3 DNA: TGTGCCATCTCGGACAGCTATGGCTACACCTTC.

The chain joins TRBV24-1 to TRBJ2-3; possibly TRBD1 for D (6 bases). V shed 3 bases and J shed 2 bases, with 14 bases lying between them. The CDR3 is 16 amino acids. Germline V lookup: CDR1 KGHDR, CDR2 SFDVKD. The CDR3 nucleotides read TGTGCCACCAGTGATCCCCAGGGGAGATCCACAGATACGCAGTATTTT. Encoded protein: CATSDPQGRSTDTQYF.

The chain combines TRBV27 with TRBJ1-4; D is unresolved. The CDR3 has 12 residues. Germline CDR1 reads MNHEY; CDR2 reads SMNVEV (reference sequence). CDR3 loop: CGSVRVNEKLFF. The CDR3 DNA follows: TGTGGGAGTGTGAGAGTTAATGAAAAACTGTTTTTT.

The chain is built from TRBV14 and TRBJ1-6; maybe TRBD1 (5 bases). CDR1 SGHDN and CDR2 FVKESK come from the germline V gene. The CDR3 consists of 16 residues. Trimming removed 1 base from V and 9 bases from J, with 16 bases in between. The CDR3 sequence: CASSQGQYSTRSPLHF. The CDR3 DNA follows: TGTGCCAGCAGCCAAGGACAGTATAGCACCCGTTCACCCCTCCACTTT.

The rearrangement joins TRBV7-2 to TRBJ2-2; 10 nucleotides match TRBD2. This CDR3 region has 18 residues. CDR1 and CDR2 (germline): SGHTA, FQGNSA. Germline trimming cut 2 bases from V and 1 base from J; bases unmatched to any gene: 7. The CDR3: CASSLLLAGAGNTGELFF. DNA for the CDR3: TGTGCCAGCAGCTTACTGCTAGCGGGAGCCGGGAACACCGGGGAGCTGTTTTTT.

This chain joins TRBV4-2 and TRBJ2-3; 9 positions agree with TRBD2. The CDR3 covers 16 residues. The germline V gene has CDR1 LGHNA and CDR2 YNFKEQ. V lost 4 bases to trimming and J lost 0 bases; unmatched junction nucleotides: 5. The CDR3 DNA reads TGTGCCAGCAGCCGCGGACTAGCGACTAGCACAGATACGCAGTATTTT. This codes for CASSRGLATSTDTQYF.

The chain joins TRBV7-6 to TRBJ2-1, with 8 positions matching TRBD2. V lost 0 bases, J lost 7 bases, and 11 bases stayed unmatched. Germline V gives CDR1 SGHVS, CDR2 FNYEAQ. The CDR3 is 17 amino acids. CDR3 loop: CASSLAPQAGERNEQFF. The CDR3 nucleotides read TGTGCCAGCAGCTTAGCGCCACAAGCGGGAGAAAGGAATGAGCAGTTCTTC.

Only one count was recorded for this clone. One junction end disagrees with the germline gene, perhaps due to a read error. The chain is built from TRBV12-3 or TRBV12-4 and TRBJ2-1; maybe TRBD2 (7 bases). The CDR3 length is 13 residues. CDR3: CASSSRGAMLSIF. The CDR3 DNA is TGTGCCAGCAGCTCCCGGGGGGCCATGCTTAGTATCTTC.

V and J are TRBV28 and TRBJ1-2; 9 nucleotides match TRBD1. Germline loops: CDR1 MDHEN, CDR2 SYDVKM. The junction had 5 bases not matched to a gene; V was cut back by 4 bases and J by 2 bases. The CDR3 is 15 residues long. The CDR3 nucleotides read TGTGCCAGCAGTTCCCCCGGGACAGGGAACTATGGCTACACCTTC. It encodes CASSSPGTGNYGYTF.

This clone was counted between two and nine times. V gene TRBV6-1 combines with J gene TRBJ2-1; 12 positions match TRBD2. This CDR3 region has 20 residues. Unmatched junction bases numbered 14, after V lost 2 bases and J lost 3 bases. Germline V CDR1 and CDR2: MNHNS, SASEGT. This chain's CDR3 is CASSEPPPSGRAWGYNEQFF. The DNA of the CDR3 is TGTGCCAGCAGTGAACCCCCACCTAGCGGGAGGGCCTGGGGCTACAATGAGCAGTTCTTC.